Below, one T cell receptor (beta chain) is given with its context. This record comes from a study of shared clonotypes between healthy human individuals. Study summary: Researchers assigned three CD4 naive, three CD4 memory, two CD8 naive and one CD8 memory plate to each donor.

It was around 220 ng DNA, about 30,000 T cell genomes, that sorted-subset replicate PCRs used. Clones were read by immunoSEQ multiplex PCR, and TCRdb kept only the in-frame ones, dropping some. The sample lists nearly 2 million clones; about 95% were seen once. This CDR3 comprises 15 residues. Per germline, CDR1 LNHDA and CDR2 SQIVND (reference sequence). V was shortened by 3 bases and J by 0 bases, with 9 bases between the two germline ends. CD45RO negativity and positive selection for CCR7 defined naive CD8 cells, a population that excluded terminally differentiated effector memory CD45RA+ cells. Within Nashville, Tennessee resided all donors, each a Caucasian adult.

Input material: naive CD8+ T cells sorted from blood. This clonotype was sampled from a man younger than 35 in good health. J is TRBJ1-3 and V is TRBV19; D remains unclear. The CDR3 region is CASSMSGSSGNTIYF. CDR3 sequence (DNA): TGTGCCAGTAGTATGAGCGGCAGCTCTGGAAACACCATATATTTT.